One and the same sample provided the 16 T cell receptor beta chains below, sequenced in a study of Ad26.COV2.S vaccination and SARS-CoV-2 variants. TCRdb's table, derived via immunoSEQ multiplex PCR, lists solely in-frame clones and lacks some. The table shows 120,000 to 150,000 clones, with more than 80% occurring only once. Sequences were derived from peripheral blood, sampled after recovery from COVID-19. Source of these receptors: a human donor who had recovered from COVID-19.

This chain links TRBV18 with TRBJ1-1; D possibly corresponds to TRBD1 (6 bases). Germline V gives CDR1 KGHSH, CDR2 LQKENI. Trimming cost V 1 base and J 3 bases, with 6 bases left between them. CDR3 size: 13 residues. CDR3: CASSPHRDTEAFF. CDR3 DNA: TGTGCCAGCTCACCACACAGGGACACTGAAGCTTTCTTT.

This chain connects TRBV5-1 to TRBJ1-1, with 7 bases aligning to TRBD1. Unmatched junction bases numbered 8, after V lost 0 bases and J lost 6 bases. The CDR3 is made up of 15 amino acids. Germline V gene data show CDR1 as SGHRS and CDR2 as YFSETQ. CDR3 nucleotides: TGCGCCAGCAGCTTGGAAGGACAGGCTAACGCTGAAGCTTTCTTT. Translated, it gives CASSLEGQANAEAFF.

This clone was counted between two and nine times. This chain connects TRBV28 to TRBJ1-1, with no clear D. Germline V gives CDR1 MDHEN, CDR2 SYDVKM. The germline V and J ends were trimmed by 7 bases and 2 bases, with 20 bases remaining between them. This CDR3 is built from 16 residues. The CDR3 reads CASTLTSSIVNTEAFF. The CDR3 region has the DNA TGTGCCAGCACCCTAACCAGCAGTATAGTAAACACTGAAGCTTTCTTT.

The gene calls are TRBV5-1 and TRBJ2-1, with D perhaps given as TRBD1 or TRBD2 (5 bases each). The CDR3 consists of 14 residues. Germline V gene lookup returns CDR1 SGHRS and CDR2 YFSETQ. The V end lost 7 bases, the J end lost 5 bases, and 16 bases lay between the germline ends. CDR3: CASRYSGTDNEQFF. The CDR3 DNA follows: TGCGCCAGCCGTTATTCAGGGACCGACAATGAGCAGTTCTTC.

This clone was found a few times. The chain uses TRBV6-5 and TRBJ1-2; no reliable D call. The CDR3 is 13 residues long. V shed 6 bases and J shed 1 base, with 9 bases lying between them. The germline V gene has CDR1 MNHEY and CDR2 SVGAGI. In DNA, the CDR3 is TGTGCCAGCAGACAAGGTGTTAACTATGGCTACACCTTC. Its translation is CASRQGVNYGYTF.

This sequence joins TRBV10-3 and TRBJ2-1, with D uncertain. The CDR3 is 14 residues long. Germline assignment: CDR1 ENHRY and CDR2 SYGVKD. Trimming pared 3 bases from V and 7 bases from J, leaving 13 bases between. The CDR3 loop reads CAISESYVLNEQFF. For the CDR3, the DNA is TGTGCCATCAGTGAATCCTACGTGTTGAATGAGCAGTTCTTC.

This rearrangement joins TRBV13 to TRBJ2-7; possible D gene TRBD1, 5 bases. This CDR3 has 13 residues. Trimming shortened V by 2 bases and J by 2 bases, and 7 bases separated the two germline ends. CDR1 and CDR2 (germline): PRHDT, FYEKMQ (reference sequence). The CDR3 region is CASSLTGPYEQYF. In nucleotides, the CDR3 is TGTGCCAGCAGCTTAACAGGACCCTACGAGCAGTACTTC.

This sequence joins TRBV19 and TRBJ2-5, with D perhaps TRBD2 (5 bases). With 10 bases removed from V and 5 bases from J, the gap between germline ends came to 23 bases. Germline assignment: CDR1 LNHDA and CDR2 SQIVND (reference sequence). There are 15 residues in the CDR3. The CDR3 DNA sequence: TGTGCCAACCAGAGGGCTCTCCATAGTCCGGAGACCCAGTACTTC. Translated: CANQRALHSPETQYF.

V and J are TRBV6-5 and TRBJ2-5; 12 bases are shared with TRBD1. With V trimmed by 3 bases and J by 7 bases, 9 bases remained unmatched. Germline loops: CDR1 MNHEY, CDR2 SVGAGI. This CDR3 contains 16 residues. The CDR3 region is CASSYSGTGGEATQYF. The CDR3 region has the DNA TGTGCCAGCAGTTATTCCGGGACAGGGGGCGAGGCGACCCAGTACTTC.

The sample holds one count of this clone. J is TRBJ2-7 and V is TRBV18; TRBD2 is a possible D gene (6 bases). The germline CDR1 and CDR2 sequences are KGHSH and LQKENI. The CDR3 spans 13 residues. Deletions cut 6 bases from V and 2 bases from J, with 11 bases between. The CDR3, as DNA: TGTGCCAGCTCCCCAGGAGGGACCTACGAGCAGTACTTC. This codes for CASSPGGTYEQYF.

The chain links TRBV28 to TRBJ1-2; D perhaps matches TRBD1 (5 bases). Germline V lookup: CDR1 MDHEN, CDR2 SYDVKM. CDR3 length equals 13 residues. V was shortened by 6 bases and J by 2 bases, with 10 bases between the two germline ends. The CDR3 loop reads CASRRDVNYGYTF. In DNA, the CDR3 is TGTGCCAGCAGGCGGGACGTAAACTATGGCTACACCTTC.

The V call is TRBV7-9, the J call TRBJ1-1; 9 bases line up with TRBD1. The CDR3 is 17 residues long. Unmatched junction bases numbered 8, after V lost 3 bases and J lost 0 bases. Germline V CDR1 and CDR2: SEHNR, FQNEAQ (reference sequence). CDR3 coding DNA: TGTGCCAGCAGCTTCAAAGACAGGGGGAAAATGAACACTGAAGCTTTCTTT. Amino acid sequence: CASSFKDRGKMNTEAFF.

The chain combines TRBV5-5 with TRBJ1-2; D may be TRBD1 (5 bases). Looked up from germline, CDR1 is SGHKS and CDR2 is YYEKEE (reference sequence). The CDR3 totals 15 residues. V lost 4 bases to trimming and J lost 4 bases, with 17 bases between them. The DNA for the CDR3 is TGTGCCAGCAGCCCCGGTCCTCGGGACCTCTATGGCTACACCTTC. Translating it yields CASSPGPRDLYGYTF.

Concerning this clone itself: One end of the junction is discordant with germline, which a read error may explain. The CDR3 nucleotides are TGTGCTAGCAGCTCAGAGCCGGGGGCGGGTTACGAGCAGTACTTC. The encoded protein is CASSSEPGAGYEQYF. The chain combines TRBV7-7 with TRBJ2-7; D tentatively fits TRBD1 or TRBD2 (6 bases each). This CDR3 region has 15 residues. The germline V gene encodes CDR1 SSHAT and CDR2 FNYEAQ (reference sequence). Variable domain in full (rest from reference TRBV7-7 and TRBJ2-7): GAGVSQSPRYKVTKRGQDVTLRCDPISSHATLYWYQQALGQGPEFLTYFNYEAQPDKSGLPSDRFSAERPEGSISTLTIQRTEQRDSAMYRCASSSEPGAGYEQYFGPGTRLTVT.

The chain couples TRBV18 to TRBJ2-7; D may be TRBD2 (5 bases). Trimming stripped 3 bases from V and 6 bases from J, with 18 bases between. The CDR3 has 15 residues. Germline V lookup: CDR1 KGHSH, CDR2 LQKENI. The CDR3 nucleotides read TGTGCCAGCTCACCTCCACTAGGCCGGGCCGGCGAGCAGTACTTC. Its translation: CASSPPLGRAGEQYF.

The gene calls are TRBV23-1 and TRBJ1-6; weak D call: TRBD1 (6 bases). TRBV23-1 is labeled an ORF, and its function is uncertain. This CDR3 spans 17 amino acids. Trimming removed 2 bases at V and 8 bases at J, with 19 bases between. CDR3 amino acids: CASSQTIPLDSHSPLHF. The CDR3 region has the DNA TGCGCCAGCAGTCAAACGATCCCCCTGGACAGCCATTCACCCCTCCACTTT.